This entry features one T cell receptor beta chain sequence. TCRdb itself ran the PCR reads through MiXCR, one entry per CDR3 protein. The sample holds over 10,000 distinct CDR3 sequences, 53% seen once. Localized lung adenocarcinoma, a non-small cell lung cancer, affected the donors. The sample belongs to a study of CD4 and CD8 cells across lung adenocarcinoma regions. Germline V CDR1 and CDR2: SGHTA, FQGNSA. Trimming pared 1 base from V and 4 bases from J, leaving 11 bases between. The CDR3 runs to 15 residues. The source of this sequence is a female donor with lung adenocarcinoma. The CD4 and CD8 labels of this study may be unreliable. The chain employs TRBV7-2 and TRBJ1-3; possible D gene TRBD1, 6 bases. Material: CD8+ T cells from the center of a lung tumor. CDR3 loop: CASSLVPGAGNTIYF. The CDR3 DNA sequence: TGTGCCAGCAGCTTAGTTCCGGGGGCGGGAAACACCATATATTTT.